A single TCR beta chain is shown here with its context. What this receptor recognizes is not known. No quality values exist for individual bases; no much larger clone is one base distant. V and J are trimmed by 4 bases and 9 bases, and the gene matches miss 13 bases of the junction. Inclusive of the bounding cysteine and phenylalanine, the CDR3 is 14 residues long. Just the 42-base CDR3 DNA is kept, in frame starting at base 1. CDR1 and CDR2 were assigned from the germline V gene as SQVTM and ANQGSEA. This record belongs to a study of blood T cells in healthy people across ages (dated by TCRdb to the mid-2010s). For the wider study: Template switching captured roughly one uniquely barcoded TCR beta cDNA molecule per two T cells in model experiments. Using the same blood draw, the study looked at two additional independent replicas of 1 million unique cDNA reads for two donors, one aged 18 to 29 and the other aged 80 or older. To track age-related changes in TCR beta repertoire diversity, the study relied on deep sequencing normalized with unique cDNA molecular identifiers. Donors were grouped into four age groups: young (average approximately 15 years), middle-aged (approximately 41), aged (over 55) and long-lived (about 89). To avoid experimental bias, donors of different ages were randomly spread across the sequencing lanes.

Systemically healthy Caucasian individuals from Russia, 39 in total and aged about 6 to 100 years, were included as donors. Each donor gave approximately 10 milliliters of peripheral blood, collected into EDTA-treated Vacutainer tubes. Ficoll-Paque density-gradient centrifugation was used to isolate PBMCs, with at least 6.5 million per sample. Trizol reagent was used to extract total RNA from PBMCs, with at least 5.5 micrograms per sample. For every donor, an aliquot of PBMCs went through flow cytometry to measure the percentages of naive CD45RAhigh/CD27high T cells. Points the paper makes about the study in general: There was a strong correlation between observed TCR beta diversity and the percentage of naive T cells measured by flow cytometry. Compared with the aged group, more naive CD4+ T cells, fewer expanded clones and increased TCR diversity were shown by the long-lived group, suggesting age selection. Estimates of total diversity based on one million sequenced T cells were regarded as lower bounds and as underestimates. Conclusive comparison of naive and antigen-experienced compartments was prevented by the profiling of bulk unsorted PBMCs. As age increased, observed TCR beta diversity per million T cells dropped in a roughly linear way, and a significant reduction was already evident by age 40. Because the CMV infection status of the donors was unknown, age-related changes in expanded clonotypes may potentially have been confounded.

The library was built by means of 5' RACE. Sequenced using an Illumina HiSeq 2500. The second PCR ran for roughly 6 to 11 cycles and used a J-beta primer mix along with a sample-barcoded 5' primer. A template-switch 5' adaptor carrying 12 random nucleotides introduced a unique molecular identifier onto each TCR beta cDNA molecule. At least 2.5 million CDR3-containing paired-end reads were obtained from each sample. First-strand cDNA synthesis was performed from all RNA using the Mint cDNA synthesis kit, with priming by a TRBC-specific oligonucleotide. After uracil-DNA glycosylase treatment, a first 18-cycle PCR used universal primers M1SS and BC2_uni_R on all cDNA. The original pipeline was this. Each sample was normalized by randomly selecting 1 million high-quality reads, each carrying a distinct molecular identifier. Reads with shared molecular identifiers were discarded instead of being binned into consensus sequences. MiTCR, set to a Q25 quality threshold and the strictest error-elimination algorithm, was used for CDR3 identification, clonotype clustering and error correction. Lower-bound total TCR beta diversity was estimated with a nonparametric unseen species model using Euler transformation. TCRdb reran the public reads through fastp at Q25 and MiXCR, keeping productive beta chains. For every CDR3 protein sequence, its rows merge into one entry that carries the most common genes and DNA. The V and J calls here are based on TCRdb, not the publication. This sample holds fewer than 900,000 distinct CDR3 sequences; around 49% were observed only once. Together, the top ten hold about 32% of the sample.

Specimen: blood. This chain is built from TRBV29-1 and TRBJ2-5; 8 bases in the junction line up with TRBD1. This receptor was obtained from a woman in her fifties or sixties in good health. This receptor has the CDR3 CSVVPDRGIGAQYF. The base sequence is TGCAGCGTTGTCCCTGACAGGGGCATCGGGGCCCAGTACTTC.